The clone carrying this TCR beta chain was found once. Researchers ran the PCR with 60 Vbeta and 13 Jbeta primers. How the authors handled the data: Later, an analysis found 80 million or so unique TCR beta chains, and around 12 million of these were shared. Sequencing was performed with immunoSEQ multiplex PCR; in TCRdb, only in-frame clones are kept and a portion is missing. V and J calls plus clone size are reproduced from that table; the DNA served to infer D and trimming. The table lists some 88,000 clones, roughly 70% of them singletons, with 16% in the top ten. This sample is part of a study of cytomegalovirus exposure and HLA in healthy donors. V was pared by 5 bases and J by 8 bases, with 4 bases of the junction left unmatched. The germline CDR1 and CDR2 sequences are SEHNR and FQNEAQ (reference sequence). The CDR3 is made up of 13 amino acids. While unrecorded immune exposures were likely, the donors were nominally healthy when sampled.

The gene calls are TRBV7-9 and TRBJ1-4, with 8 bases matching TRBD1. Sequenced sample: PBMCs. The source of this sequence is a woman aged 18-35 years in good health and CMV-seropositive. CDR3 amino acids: CASSARTGEKLFF. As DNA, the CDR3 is TGTGCCAGCAGCGCACGGACAGGGGAAAAACTGTTTTTT. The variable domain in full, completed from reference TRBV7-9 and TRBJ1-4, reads DTGVSQNPRHKITKRGQNVTFRCDPISEHNRLYWYRQTLGQGPEFLTYFQNEAQLEKSRLLSDRFSAERPKGSFSTLEIQRTEQGDSAMYLCASSARTGEKLFFGSGTQLSVL.